The 8 T cell receptor beta chains below were found in one sample sequenced in a study of blood T cell repertoires in COVID-19. Profiled with immunoSEQ multiplex PCR; TCRdb holds only in-frame clones, not every one. The data hold over 300,000 clones, with approximately 85% observed a single time. Sequencing was performed on PBMCs or T cells enriched from blood (not recorded which). The source of these receptors is a man aged 30 to 39 who had recovered from COVID-19.

This clone occurred once. The chain joins TRBV29-1 to TRBJ1-1, with 11 nucleotides matching TRBD1. Germline CDR1 and CDR2: SQVTM and ANQGSEA. The CDR3 totals 15 residues. J lost 4 bases, V lost 0 bases, and 4 bases had no gene match. The CDR3 DNA follows: TGCAGCGTTGAAGACCTTGGGACAGGGGGCACTGAAGCTTTCTTT. Its translation: CSVEDLGTGGTEAFF.

The sample holds one count of this clone. This chain joins TRBV14 and TRBJ2-3; perhaps TRBD2 as D (7 bases). Trimming pared 4 bases from V and 4 bases from J, leaving 15 bases between. CDR3 size: 15 residues. From germline, CDR1 is SGHDN and CDR2 FVKESK. This CDR3 is CASSLRGGLADTQYF. DNA for the CDR3: TGTGCCAGCAGCCTGAGGGGGGGGCTCGCAGATACGCAGTATTTT.

The DNA of the CDR3 is TGTGCCAGCAGCTACCGGGGGGGTGCTGGAAACACCATATATTTT. This codes for CASSYRGGAGNTIYF. This chain uses TRBV14 with TRBJ1-3, with D perhaps matching TRBD1 (5 bases). The CDR3 is 15 residues long. V shed 5 bases and J shed 2 bases, with 13 bases lying between them. Germline V gene data show CDR1 as SGHDN and CDR2 as FVKESK.

This clone was detected a few times. The J gene is TRBJ1-5, the V gene TRBV30, with 10 bases lining up with TRBD1. This CDR3 is built from 18 residues. Germline V gene data show CDR1 as GTSNPN and CDR2 as SVGIG (reference sequence). V gave up 0 bases and J gave up 0 bases; unmatched junction bases: 8. The CDR3: CAWSVLLGTGDSNQPQHF. Written as DNA, the CDR3 is TGTGCCTGGAGTGTACTCTTAGGGACAGGGGATAGCAATCAGCCCCAGCATTTT. Supplemented by reference TRBV30 and TRBJ1-5, the full variable domain reads SQTIHQWPATLVQPVGSPLSLECTVEGTSNPNLYWYRQAAGRGLQLLFYSVGIGQISSEVPQNLSASRPQDRQFILSSKKLLLSDSGFYLCAWSVLLGTGDSNQPQHFGDGTRLSIL.

The chain employs TRBV18 and TRBJ2-5; D is unresolved. The CDR3 length is 14 residues. Trimming stripped 3 bases from V and 5 bases from J, with 13 bases between. CDR1 is KGHSH and CDR2 is LQKENI in the germline V gene. In nucleotides, the CDR3 is TGTGCCAGCTCACCGAAACCGGGTTGGGAGACCCAGTACTTC. Protein product: CASSPKPGWETQYF.

V gene TRBV7-6 combines with J gene TRBJ2-3; 12 bases fit TRBD2. Germline CDR1 is SGHVS and CDR2 is FNYEAQ. V trimming: 6 bases; J trimming: 2 bases; junction bases outside the gene matches: 6. This CDR3 contains 16 residues. The CDR3 sequence: CASSPTSGGSTDTQYF. The CDR3 DNA follows: TGTGCCAGCAGTCCAACTAGCGGGGGGTCCACAGATACGCAGTATTTT.

The chain combines TRBV6-5 with TRBJ2-1; possibly TRBD2 for D (5 bases). V lost 2 bases, J lost 7 bases, and 12 bases lay in between. From germline, CDR1 is MNHEY and CDR2 SVGAGI. The length of the CDR3 is 14 residues. This CDR3 is CASSYGSSGNEQFF. The CDR3 DNA reads TGTGCCAGCAGTTACGGCAGCTCGGGGAATGAGCAGTTCTTC.

The V and J genes are TRBV5-1 and TRBJ1-5, with D hard to call. V was cut by 0 bases and J by 5 bases, with 9 bases left in between. CDR3 length: 14 residues. Germline assignment: CDR1 SGHRS and CDR2 YFSETQ. The CDR3 spells CASSLGGYDQPQHF. CDR3 bases: TGCGCCAGCAGCTTGGGAGGGTACGATCAGCCCCAGCATTTT.